Detailed here is one T cell receptor (beta chain). Vbeta (60) and Jbeta (13) primers were used in the PCR. Repertoires were generated with immunoSEQ multiplex PCR, while TCRdb's copy carries only in-frame clones and drops some. In total, the table holds some 82,000 clones. The sample originates from a study of cytomegalovirus exposure and HLA in healthy donors. Germline V gene data show CDR1 as MGHRA and CDR2 as YSYEKL. The CDR3 contains 15 residues. Between the trimmed V and J ends, which lost 1 base and 0 bases, there was a span of 9 bases. The sample taken for sequencing was PBMCs. The chain carries TRBV4-1 and TRBJ1-1, with D tentatively TRBD1 (5 bases). The clonotype comes from a woman between 25 and 40 years old in good health and CMV-seronegative. CDR3 residues: CASSQVDRMNTEAFF. CDR3 sequence (DNA): TGCGCCAGCAGCCAAGTAGACAGAATGAACACTGAAGCTTTCTTT.